These 16 T cell receptor beta chains came from one sample sequenced in a study of response to subunit inactivated influenza vaccine. TCRdb re-derived calls from the RT-PCR reads in MiXCR, one entry per CDR3 protein. The repertoire includes around 480,000 distinct CDR3 sequences, 16% of them detected once, and 3% to 3.5% sits in the top ten. Sample: CD4+ T cells sorted from PBMCs, taken around 25 months after vaccination. All receptors come from a man in his fifties or sixties who received an inactivated influenza vaccine.

The sample holds a few counts of this clonotype. The V and J genes are TRBV7-8 and TRBJ2-5; weak D call: TRBD1 (6 bases). V gave up 4 bases and J gave up 5 bases, with 11 bases separating them. Germline V lookup: CDR1 SGHVS, CDR2 FQNEAQ. The CDR3 has 13 residues. CDR3 sequence: CASSSNRDETQYF. The DNA of the CDR3 is TGTGCCAGCAGCTCTAACAGGGACGAGACCCAGTACTTC.

V is TRBV2 and J is TRBJ1-6; D gene ambiguous. The CDR3 loop spans 12 amino acids. V was clipped by 3 bases and J by 14 bases, with 11 bases between them. In germline, CDR1 is SNHLY, CDR2 FYNNEI. The CDR3 here is CASSDEGSTLHF. The CDR3 DNA is TGTGCCAGCAGTGATGAGGGATCTACCCTCCACTTT.

The chain couples TRBV18 to TRBJ1-1, with 7 nucleotides matching TRBD1. The CDR3 spans 11 residues. V gave up 3 bases and J gave up 8 bases; unmatched junction bases: 0. Germline CDR1 KGHSH, CDR2 LQKENI. CDR3 protein: CASSPGQEAFF. The CDR3 region has the DNA TGTGCCAGCTCACCGGGACAGGAAGCTTTCTTT.

The chain employs TRBV20-1 and TRBJ2-4, with D perhaps matching TRBD2 (5 bases). The germline gives CDR1 DFQATT, CDR2 SNEGSKA (reference sequence). Trimming left V 7 bases short and J 4 bases short, with 14 bases between. The CDR3 length is 13 residues. The CDR3 coding sequence is TGCAGTGTTAAAGGACGGGGAAAAAACATTCAGTACTTC. Residues: CSVKGRGKNIQYF.

This clonotype was seen at least ten times. CDR3 sequence (DNA): TGCGCCAGCAGCCCCCGGACATCAAAAGCGGTAACCCAGTACTTC. It encodes CASSPRTSKAVTQYF. The chain employs TRBV5-1 and TRBJ2-5; D may match TRBD1 or TRBD2 (5 bases each). The CDR3 is made up of 15 amino acids. CDR1 SGHRS and CDR2 YFSETQ come from the germline V gene. The V end was cut by 4 bases, the J end by 8 bases, with 21 bases between.

The gene calls are TRBV6-2 or TRBV6-3 and TRBJ2-7; the match to TRBD1 covers 8 bases. J lost 5 bases, V lost 5 bases, and 8 bases had no gene match. The CDR3 has 14 amino acids. CDR1 and CDR2 from the germline V gene are MNHEY and SVGEGT. The CDR3 DNA is TGTGCCAGCAGTACGACAGGGGACTTCAACGAGCAGTACTTC. Protein product: CASSTTGDFNEQYF.

The J gene is TRBJ2-5, the V gene TRBV20-1; the D gene is possibly TRBD2 (5 bases). The germline V gene encodes CDR1 DFQATT and CDR2 SNEGSKA (reference sequence). The CDR3 runs 14 residues. V was trimmed by 1 base and J by 1 base, leaving 10 bases between them. The CDR3 DNA is TGCAGTGCTAGAGCCCGCAGCGGCCAAGAGACCCAGTACTTC. This codes for CSARARSGQETQYF.

This clonotype appeared a few times. The V and J genes are TRBV20-1 and TRBJ1-2, with 7 bases identical to TRBD1. This CDR3 region has 12 residues. Germline loops: CDR1 DFQATT, CDR2 SNEGSKA (reference sequence). J was trimmed by 4 bases and V by 1 base; bases with no gene match: 0. The CDR3 sequence: CSARGDSYGYTF. CDR3 nucleotides: TGCAGTGCTAGAGGGGACAGCTATGGCTACACCTTC.

This clonotype was counted only a few times. The CDR3 sequence: CSALGQLGTDTQYF. Written as DNA, the CDR3 is TGCAGTGCACTAGGACAGTTGGGCACAGATACGCAGTATTTT. The chain carries TRBV20-1 and TRBJ2-3; TRBD1 is a possible D gene (6 bases). CDR3 size: 14 residues. Trimming left V 6 bases short and J 1 base short, with 14 bases between. CDR1 and CDR2 from the germline V gene are DFQATT and SNEGSKA (reference sequence).

The genes are TRBV20-1 and TRBJ2-1; possible D gene TRBD2, 6 bases. This CDR3 is built from 15 residues. Trimming pared 5 bases from V and 9 bases from J, leaving 23 bases between. Germline-derived CDR1 and CDR2 are DFQATT and SNEGSKA (reference sequence). The CDR3 region has the DNA TGCAGTGCTGGGATCCCGGGACTCCTGCAAGCTGAGCAGTTCTTC. This translates into CSAGIPGLLQAEQFF.

This clonotype was seen a few times. This sequence joins TRBV24-1 and TRBJ2-2; D possibly matches TRBD1 or TRBD2 (6 bases each). The CDR3 loop spans 17 amino acids. Germline V gene sequence: CDR1 KGHDR, CDR2 SFDVKD. Trimming removed 5 bases at V and 2 bases at J, with 17 bases between. CDR3 protein: CATSALGGSGNTGELFF. The CDR3 nucleotides read TGTGCCACCAGTGCCCTAGGGGGTAGCGGTAACACCGGGGAGCTGTTTTTT.

V usage is TRBV12-3 or TRBV12-4 and J usage is TRBJ1-1, with a possible D match to TRBD1 (5 bases). The CDR3 runs 13 residues. Trimming pared 6 bases from V and 6 bases from J, leaving 14 bases between. CDR3 sequence (DNA): TGTGCCAGCAGCCCCGGCGTGGGGCCTGAAGCTTTCTTT. The encoded protein is CASSPGVGPEAFF.

The rearrangement links TRBV5-6 to TRBJ1-5; D is possibly TRBD1 (6 bases). Deletions cut 4 bases from V and 10 bases from J, with 12 bases between. The CDR3 extends over 12 amino acids. Germline V CDR1 and CDR2: SGHDT, YYEEEE. In DNA, the CDR3 is TGTGCCAGCAGCCAGACAGGCGGTCCCCAGCATTTT. It codes for CASSQTGGPQHF. The variable domain in full, completed from reference TRBV5-6 and TRBJ1-5, reads DAGVTQSPTHLIKTRGQQVTLRCSPKSGHDTVSWYQQALGQGPQFIFQYYEEEERQRGNFPDRFSGHQFPNYSSELNVNALLLGDSALYLCASSQTGGPQHFGDGTRLSIL.

The chain is built from TRBV4-1 and TRBJ1-6; 7 bases fit TRBD1. Per germline, CDR1 MGHRA and CDR2 YSYEKL. The CDR3 runs to 14 residues. V dropped 9 bases and J dropped 5; count of bases not matched to a gene: 7. In DNA, the CDR3 is TGCGCCAGTAGCACACAGGGGAATAATTCACCCCTCCACTTT. This translates into CASSTQGNNSPLHF.

This clonotype was observed a few times. The rearrangement joins TRBV20-1 to TRBJ2-5, with D unresolved. This CDR3 contains 14 residues. Trimming removed 4 bases at V and 5 bases at J, with 17 bases between. CDR1 and CDR2 (germline): DFQATT, SNEGSKA (reference sequence). The CDR3 region is CSATDGRNYETQYF. DNA of the CDR3: TGCAGTGCTACTGACGGGCGGAATTATGAGACCCAGTACTTC.

This clonotype turned up a few times. CDR3 sequence: CASRSSQGWNGYTF. The CDR3 DNA is TGTGCCAGCAGGTCGTCGCAGGGGTGGAATGGCTACACCTTC. The chain employs TRBV28 and TRBJ1-2, with D perhaps TRBD1 (6 bases). The germline CDR1 and CDR2 sequences are MDHEN and SYDVKM. CDR3 length equals 14 residues. Trimming took off 6 bases at V and 6 bases at J, with 17 bases between the two ends.